The entry below gives a single T cell receptor beta chain sequence along with its context. What it recognizes is unknown. Germline V CDR1 and CDR2: DFQATT, SNEGSKA (reference sequence). CDR3 length: 12 amino acids. This sample was taken from a study of T cells expressing NK-cell markers. Study in general: Sorted CD3+CD56-NKG2C+, CD3+CD56+NKG2C- and CD3+CD56+NKG2C+ T cells were the source of the TCR beta repertoires.

The authors made TCR beta cDNA libraries by 5'RACE template switching. This switching added a universal primer site and UMIs. TCRdb reprocessed the 5' RACE reads; each CDR3 protein has one entry and no DNA is given. The sample table includes 350,000 to 400,000 distinct CDR3 sequences. Study-wide results and caveats: These clonotypes also led the CD3+CD56-NKG2C+ fraction in a handful of donors. In 5 or 6 donors, dominant CD3+CD56+NKG2C+ clonotypes ranked among the top 10 CD8+ clonotypes.

This chain joins TRBV20-1 and TRBJ2-3; TCRdb indicates TRBD2, and absent DNA this call remains unverified. The material sequenced was blood T cells: a sorted CD56 or NKG2C T cell subset, CD4+ or CD8+ T cells, or bulk PBMC T cells (not recorded which). This TCR came from a woman between 45 and 65 years old in good health. CDR3 amino acids: CSARGGLNTQYF.